This is a list of T cell receptor beta chains from one sample in a study of CXCR3-negative and CXCR3-positive naive CD8 T cells. TCRdb reanalyzed the 5' RACE reads, giving one entry per CDR3 protein sequence and no DNA. Reported are over 150,000 distinct CDR3 sequences; the ten largest clones contain 0.45% to 0.6%. Sequencing used naive CXCR3+ CD8+ T cells from blood. All receptors derive from a human donor in good health. Some clones in this sample may be carry-over from other donors' samples. Each CDR3 is given with its conserved first and last residue.

CDR3aa,v_gene,j_gene
CASSPSGGAVYTGELFF,TRBV9,TRBJ2-2
CATSWTSGGADTQYF,TRBV15,TRBJ2-3
CASSFGRVFSYEQYF,TRBV28,TRBJ2-7
CASRPSGGPSYNEQFF,TRBV23-1,TRBJ2-1
CSASPPTGGIETQYF,TRBV29-1,TRBJ2-5
CASLETNTGELFF,TRBV3-1,TRBJ2-2
CASSPPRDSTYEQYF,TRBV18,TRBJ2-7
CASRRQVEETQYF,TRBV7-8,TRBJ2-5
CASMDRDFLFEQFF,TRBV7-9,TRBJ2-1
CASSLGAGVRDTQYF,TRBV7-6,TRBJ2-3
CASSPQTGSTYEQYF,TRBV9,TRBJ2-7
CASSALQGLDEQFF,TRBV7-9,TRBJ2-1
CSVASGLGASYEQYF,TRBV29-1,TRBJ2-7
CASSRHPRDSLQETQYF,TRBV19,TRBJ2-5
CASSSTGRPVGTDTQYF,TRBV7-9,TRBJ2-3
CASSRGRVEETQYF,TRBV4-1,TRBJ2-5
CASSSSGGWETQNF,TRBV7-8,TRBJ2-5
CASGASKNIQYF,TRBV12-3/TRBV12-4,TRBJ2-4
CASSLVILGDYEQYF,TRBV28,TRBJ2-7
CASSESPYGYTF,TRBV25-1,TRBJ1-2
CATSRDGASPPKAREQFF,TRBV15,TRBJ2-1
CASSFQGAHNEQFF,TRBV7-8,TRBJ2-1
CASSPGQTTGELFF,TRBV6-2/TRBV6-3,TRBJ2-2
CASSEVGSYNEQFF,TRBV7-9,TRBJ2-1
CASSWGLAGYEQYF,TRBV13,TRBJ2-7
CSVEAESSYEQYF,TRBV29-1,TRBJ2-7
CSVENVQGSLETQYF,TRBV29-1,TRBJ2-5
CASSIGGWEGYTF,TRBV19,TRBJ1-2
CSAGLSAGGPYEQYF,TRBV20-1,TRBJ2-7
CASSLAPGVNTEAFF,TRBV7-2,TRBJ1-1
CASSPEWGQTANYGYTF,TRBV7-8,TRBJ1-2
CASRGERYGYTF,TRBV25-1,TRBJ1-2
CASSYGTGDHEQYF,TRBV5-6,TRBJ2-7
CASSEFPGQGIANYGYTF,TRBV25-1,TRBJ1-2
CASSLNSRPNQPQHF,TRBV7-9,TRBJ1-5